Below, 13 T cell receptor beta chains from the same sample are listed, as sequenced in a study of blood T cell repertoires in COVID-19. Method: immunoSEQ multiplex PCR; TCRdb's copy keeps in-frame clones and lacks some. Among about 94,000 clones, about four fifths were seen once, and the ten largest hold around 6.5%. Sequencing input: peripheral blood. Every receptor here comes from a man aged 55-75 years with acute or convalescent COVID-19.

This clone showed up many times. The CDR3 nucleotides read TGCAGCGTTGAGGACAGTGAAGCTTTCTTT. It yields the protein CSVEDSEAFF. The V and J genes are TRBV29-1 and TRBJ1-1; the D gene is possibly TRBD1 (6 bases). The CDR3 extends over 10 amino acids. Looked up from germline, CDR1 is SQVTM and CDR2 is ANQGSEA. V lost 3 bases and J 7 bases, leaving 6 bases between the germline ends.

The chain uses TRBV5-3 and TRBJ2-5; possible D gene TRBD1, 6 bases. TRBV5-3 is designated an ORF whose function remains uncertain. There are 18 residues in the CDR3. The V and J ends lost 4 bases and 1 base respectively, with 23 bases between them. DNA of the CDR3: TGTGCCAGAAGCCCCTCGGACAGTGTCACCAAAATCCAAGAGACCCAGTACTTC. As protein: CARSPSDSVTKIQETQYF.

The rearrangement joins TRBV4-1 to TRBJ2-3; tentative D call: TRBD1 (5 bases). The V and J ends lost 2 bases and 0 bases respectively, with 15 bases between them. The CDR3 is 17 amino acids. Germline lookup yields CDR1 MGHRA and CDR2 YSYEKL. The CDR3 bases are TGCGCCAGCAGCCAACCTCGGCAGGGCACTAGCACAGATACGCAGTATTTT. Translated: CASSQPRQGTSTDTQYF.

The CDR3 region has the DNA TGTGCCTGGAGTGTACTAGCGTCCAGCACAGATACGCAGTATTTT. Protein sequence: CAWSVLASSTDTQYF. The chain is built from TRBV30 and TRBJ2-3; 7 bases agree with TRBD2. With 0 bases clipped from V and 0 bases from J, the junction kept 3 bases outside the gene matches. CDR1 and CDR2 from the germline V gene are GTSNPN and SVGIG (reference sequence). The CDR3 runs to 15 residues. The entire variable domain, with the rest obtained from reference TRBV30 and TRBJ2-3, is as follows: SQTIHQWPATLVQPVGSPLSLECTVEGTSNPNLYWYRQAAGRGLQLLFYSVGIGQISSEVPQNLSASRPQDRQFILSSKKLLLSDSGFYLCAWSVLASSTDTQYFGPGTRLTVL.

The chain recombines TRBV7-3 with TRBJ1-1; D remains ambiguous. V dropped 4 bases and J dropped 1 base, with 7 bases sitting between them. CDR1 and CDR2 from the germline V gene are SGHTA and FQGTGA. CDR3 length equals 13 residues. The CDR3 here is CASSSYRNTEAFF. Written as DNA, the CDR3 is TGTGCCAGCAGCTCCTACAGGAACACTGAAGCTTTCTTT.

This chain links TRBV5-4 with TRBJ2-3; no clear D. The V end lost 4 bases, the J end lost 1 base, and 4 bases lay between the germline ends. The V gene's germline CDR1 is SGHNT and CDR2 YYREEE (reference sequence). There are 12 residues in the CDR3. The CDR3 DNA follows: TGTGCCAGCAGCGCGGGCACAGATACGCAGTATTTT. It yields the protein CASSAGTDTQYF.

The chain employs TRBV5-1 and TRBJ2-1; tentative D call: TRBD1 (6 bases). The CDR3 totals 13 residues. Trimming took 7 bases from V and 7 from J, leaving 15 bases between them. Per germline, CDR1 SGHRS and CDR2 YFSETQ. As DNA, the CDR3 is TGCGCCAGCTTGGTCGAAGGGGGTAATGAGCAGTTCTTC. Protein: CASLVEGGNEQFF.

This clone was counted only a few times. The chain has TRBV27 and TRBJ2-2; a weak D match, TRBD1 (5 bases). Germline assignment: CDR1 MNHEY and CDR2 SMNVEV (reference sequence). The germline V and J ends were trimmed by 0 bases and 4 bases, with 9 bases remaining between them. CDR3 length: 15 residues. The CDR3 DNA reads TGTGCCAGCAGTTTATCCAGGGCTGGCACCGGGGAGCTGTTTTTT. Residues: CASSLSRAGTGELFF.

The chain couples TRBV4-2 to TRBJ1-6, with D unresolved. The CDR3 has 16 amino acids. Germline V CDR1 and CDR2: LGHNA, YNFKEQ. V lost 1 base and J 2 bases, leaving 9 bases between the germline ends. The CDR3 spells CASSQVAAAYNSPLHF. The CDR3 DNA reads as TGTGCCAGCAGCCAAGTTGCGGCAGCCTATAATTCACCCCTCCACTTT.

CDR3 sequence reads: CASSSRTEAFF. DNA for the CDR3: TGTGCCAGCAGTTCCAGGACTGAAGCTTTCTTT. V usage is TRBV12-3 or TRBV12-4 and J usage is TRBJ1-1; no definite D call. The CDR3 covers 11 residues. Trimming left V 4 bases short and J 5 bases short, with 5 bases between.

This CDR3 reads CAWTSAGFSYEQYF. The CDR3 DNA sequence: TGTGCCTGGACGAGCGCGGGGTTCTCCTACGAGCAGTACTTC. The chain is built from TRBV30 and TRBJ2-7, with D possibly TRBD2 on 6 matching bases. The germline CDR1 and CDR2 sequences are GTSNPN and SVGIG (reference sequence). The V end was cut by 4 bases, the J end by 0 bases, with 13 bases between. The CDR3 is 14 residues long.

This clone was detected only a few times. The chain uses TRBV20-1 and TRBJ2-1; D uncertain. In germline, CDR1 is DFQATT, CDR2 SNEGSKA (reference sequence). This CDR3 spans 14 amino acids. Trimming pared 3 bases from V and 4 bases from J, leaving 13 bases between. The CDR3 loop reads CSASGLDLYNEQFF. The DNA for the CDR3 is TGCAGTGCTAGTGGTCTAGATCTTTACAATGAGCAGTTCTTC.

V gene TRBV6-6 combines with J gene TRBJ2-3; possible D gene TRBD1, 6 bases. The CDR3 loop spans 17 amino acids. Trimming took 7 bases from V and 1 from J, leaving 21 bases between them. Germline V gives CDR1 MNHNY, CDR2 SVGAGI (reference sequence). The CDR3 loop is CASIRTGTPSGTDTQYF. As DNA, the CDR3 is TGTGCCAGCATTCGAACCGGGACACCAAGTGGCACAGATACGCAGTATTTT.